This TCR beta chain was captured by sequencing in a study of blood T cell repertoires in COVID-19. Study-wide background: The United States, Italy and Spain were the sources of the acute and convalescent COVID-19 samples. PBMCs, B-cell-depleted T cells, or T cells were the source of the cDNA or gDNA that made up the material.

J lost 6 bases, V lost 5 bases, and 8 bases had no gene match. This CDR3 spans 16 amino acids. Germline V gives CDR1 LGHNA, CDR2 YSLEER. Patients in Seattle were enrolled during active infection, then followed longitudinally. Authors' processing steps: From reference gene primer amplification, estimates of nucleated cell counts were derived. Measured with immunoSEQ multiplex PCR; TCRdb has only the in-frame clones, and not every one. The DNA gave D and trimming, while V, J and clone size come from that table. The sample holds roughly 220,000 clones, 80% to 85% seen once. Sequencing was performed on peripheral blood. This chain connects TRBV4-3 to TRBJ2-2, with 11 positions matching TRBD2. The sequence was obtained from a woman older than 75 with COVID-19, enrolled during active disease. The DNA of the CDR3 is TGCGCCAGCAGCAGGGAACTAGCGGGAGCGGCCGGGGAGCTGTTTTTT. It translates to CASSRELAGAAGELFF.